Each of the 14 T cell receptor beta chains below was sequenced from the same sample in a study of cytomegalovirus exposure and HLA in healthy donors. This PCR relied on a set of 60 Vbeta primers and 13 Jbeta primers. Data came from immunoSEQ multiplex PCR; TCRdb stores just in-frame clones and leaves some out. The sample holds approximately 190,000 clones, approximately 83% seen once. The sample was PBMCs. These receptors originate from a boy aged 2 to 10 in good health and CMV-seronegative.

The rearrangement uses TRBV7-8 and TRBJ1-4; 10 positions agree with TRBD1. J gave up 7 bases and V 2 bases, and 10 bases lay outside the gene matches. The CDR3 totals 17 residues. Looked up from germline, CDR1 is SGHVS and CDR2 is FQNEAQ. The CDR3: CASSLRDRGRSSEKLFF. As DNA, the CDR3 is TGTGCCAGCAGCTTACGCGACAGGGGGCGTTCTAGTGAAAAACTGTTTTTT.

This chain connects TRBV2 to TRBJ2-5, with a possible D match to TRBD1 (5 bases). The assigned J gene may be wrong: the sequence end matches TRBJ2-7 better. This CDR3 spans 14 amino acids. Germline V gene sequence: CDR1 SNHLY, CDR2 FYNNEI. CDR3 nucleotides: TGTGCCAGCAATTGGTCAGGGCAGTCCTACGAGCAGTACTTC. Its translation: CASNWSGQSYEQYF.

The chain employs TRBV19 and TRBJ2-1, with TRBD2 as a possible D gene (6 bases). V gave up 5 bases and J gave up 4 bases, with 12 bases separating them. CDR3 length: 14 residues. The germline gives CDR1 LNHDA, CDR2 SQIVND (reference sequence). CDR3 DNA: TGTGCCAGTAGTCGATCGGAGGGGTACAATGAGCAGTTCTTC. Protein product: CASSRSEGYNEQFF.

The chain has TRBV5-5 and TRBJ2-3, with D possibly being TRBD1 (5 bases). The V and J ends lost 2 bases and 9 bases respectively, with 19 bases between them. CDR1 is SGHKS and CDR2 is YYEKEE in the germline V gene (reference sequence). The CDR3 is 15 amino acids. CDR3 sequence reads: CASSLESTLGLTQYF. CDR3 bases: TGTGCCAGCAGCTTAGAGTCCACCCTGGGGCTAACGCAGTATTTT.

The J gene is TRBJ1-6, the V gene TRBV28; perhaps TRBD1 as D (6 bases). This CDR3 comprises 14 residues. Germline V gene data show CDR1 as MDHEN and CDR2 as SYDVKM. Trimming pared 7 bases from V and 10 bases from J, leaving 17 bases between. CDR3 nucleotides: TGTGCCAGCACCCTGGGGGGGGGCAGGTCACCCCTCCACTTT. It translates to CASTLGGGRSPLHF.

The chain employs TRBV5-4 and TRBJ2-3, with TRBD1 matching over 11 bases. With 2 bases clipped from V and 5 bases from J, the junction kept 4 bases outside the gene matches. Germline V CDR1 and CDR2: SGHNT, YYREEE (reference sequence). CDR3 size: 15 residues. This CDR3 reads CASSLGQGAIDTQYF. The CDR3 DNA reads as TGTGCCAGCAGCTTAGGACAGGGGGCGATAGATACGCAGTATTTT. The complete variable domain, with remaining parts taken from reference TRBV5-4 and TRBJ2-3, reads ETGVTQSPTHLIKTRGQQVTLRCSSQSGHNTVSWYQQALGQGPQFIFQYYREEENGRGNFPPRFSGLQFPNYSSELNVNALELDDSALYLCASSLGQGAIDTQYFGPGTRLTVL.

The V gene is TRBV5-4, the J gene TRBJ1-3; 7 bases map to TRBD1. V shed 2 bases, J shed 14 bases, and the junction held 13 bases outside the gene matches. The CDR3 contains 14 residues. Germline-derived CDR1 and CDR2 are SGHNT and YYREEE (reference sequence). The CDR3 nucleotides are TGTGCCAGCAGCTTAACACCCGCGGACCAGGGGGTATATTTT. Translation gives CASSLTPADQGVYF. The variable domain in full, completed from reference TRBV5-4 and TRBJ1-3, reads ETGVTQSPTHLIKTRGQQVTLRCSSQSGHNTVSWYQQALGQGPQFIFQYYREEENGRGNFPPRFSGLQFPNYSSELNVNALELDDSALYLCASSLTPADQGVYFGEGSWLTVV.

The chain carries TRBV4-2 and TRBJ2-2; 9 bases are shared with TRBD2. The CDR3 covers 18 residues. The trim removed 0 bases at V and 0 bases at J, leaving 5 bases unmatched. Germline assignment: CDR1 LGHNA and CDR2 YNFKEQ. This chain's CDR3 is CASSQEISGGANTGELFF. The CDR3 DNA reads TGTGCCAGCAGCCAAGAGATTAGCGGGGGCGCGAACACCGGGGAGCTGTTTTTT.

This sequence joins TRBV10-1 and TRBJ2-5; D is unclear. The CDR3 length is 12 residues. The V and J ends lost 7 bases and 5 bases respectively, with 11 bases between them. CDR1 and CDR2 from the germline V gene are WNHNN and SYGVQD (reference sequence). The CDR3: CASKKEWETQYF. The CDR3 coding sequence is TGCGCCAGCAAAAAGGAGTGGGAGACCCAGTACTTC.

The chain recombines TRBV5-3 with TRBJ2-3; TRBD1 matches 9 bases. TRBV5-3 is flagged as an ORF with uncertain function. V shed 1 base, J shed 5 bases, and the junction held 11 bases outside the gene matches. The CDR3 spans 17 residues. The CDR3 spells CARSLWVRTGAGDTQYF. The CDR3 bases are TGTGCCAGAAGCTTGTGGGTGCGGACAGGGGCGGGAGATACGCAGTATTTT.

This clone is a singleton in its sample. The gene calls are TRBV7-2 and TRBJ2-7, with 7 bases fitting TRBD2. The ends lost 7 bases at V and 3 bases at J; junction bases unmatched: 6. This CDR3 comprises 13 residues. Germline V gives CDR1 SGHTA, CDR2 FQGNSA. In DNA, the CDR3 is TGTGCCAGCACCCCGGGGGGTCTCTACGAGCAGTACTTC. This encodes CASTPGGLYEQYF.

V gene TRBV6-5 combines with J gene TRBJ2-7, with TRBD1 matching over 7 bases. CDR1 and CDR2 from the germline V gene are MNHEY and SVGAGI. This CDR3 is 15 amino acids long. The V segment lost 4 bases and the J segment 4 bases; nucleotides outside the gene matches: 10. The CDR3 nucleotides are TGTGCCAGCAGTTCCAACAGGGGCAAGGTGTACGAGCAGTACTTC. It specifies CASSSNRGKVYEQYF.

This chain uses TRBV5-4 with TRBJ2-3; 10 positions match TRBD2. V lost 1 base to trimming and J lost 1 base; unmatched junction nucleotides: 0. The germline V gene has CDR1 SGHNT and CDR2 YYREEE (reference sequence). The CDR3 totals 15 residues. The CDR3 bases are TGTGCCAGCAGCTTGACTAGCGGGGGCACAGATACGCAGTATTTT. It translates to CASSLTSGGTDTQYF.

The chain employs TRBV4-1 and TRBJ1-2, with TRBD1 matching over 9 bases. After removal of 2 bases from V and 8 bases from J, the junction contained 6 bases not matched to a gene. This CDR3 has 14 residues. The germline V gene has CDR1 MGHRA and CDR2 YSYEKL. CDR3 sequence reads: CASSQPGTGQGYTF. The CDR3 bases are TGCGCCAGCAGCCAACCCGGGACAGGGCAAGGCTACACCTTC.